The 30 T cell receptor beta chains below all came from one sample that was sequenced in a study of blood T cell repertoires in COVID-19 (dated by TCRdb to 2018 to 2020). Libraries were built with the immunoSEQ multiplex PCR assay. The source is immuneACCESS, and TCRdb retained only in-frame sequences with V and J called. Part of the clones is not carried over; for the studies checked, unresolved V genes explain less than half of this, and the remainder is unexplained. Counted in this sample were hundreds of thousands of clones; over 70% of them appeared once. The ten largest account for roughly 1.6% of the sample. Sequenced sample: peripheral blood. The receptors were sampled from a woman aged 40 to 50 who had recovered from COVID-19.

This clone occurred many times. Here the CDR3 reads CASSRKLGGLPSYEQYF. The CDR3 DNA reads as TGTGCCAGTAGTAGGAAGCTAGGGGGTTTGCCCTCCTACGAGCAGTACTTC. V usage is TRBV19 and J usage is TRBJ2-7; possibly TRBD1 for D (6 bases). Trimming cost V 4 bases and J 0 bases, with 19 bases left between them. CDR3 size: 17 residues. Germline CDR1 LNHDA, CDR2 SQIVND (reference sequence).

V gene TRBV7-2 combines with J gene TRBJ2-5, with 15 positions matching TRBD2. CDR3 length: 17 residues. Germline V gene lookup returns CDR1 SGHTA and CDR2 FQGNSA. Germline trimming cut 5 bases from V and 2 bases from J; bases unmatched to any gene: 6. As DNA, the CDR3 is TGTGCCAGCAGCCCAAGGGGACTAGCGGGGGGACAAGAGACCCAGTACTTC. Protein sequence: CASSPRGLAGGQETQYF.

This clone came up a few times. CDR3 coding DNA: TGCGCCAGCAGCACGGGACAGTTGACTGAAGCTTTCTTT. This sequence encodes CASSTGQLTEAFF. The chain couples TRBV5-1 to TRBJ1-1; 7 nucleotides align to TRBD1. This CDR3 region has 13 residues. The V gene's germline CDR1 is SGHRS and CDR2 YFSETQ. V dropped 4 bases and J dropped 5; count of bases not matched to a gene: 5.

The gene calls are TRBV10-3 and TRBJ2-1, with 10 bases that match TRBD1. The length of the CDR3 is 15 residues. The germline gives CDR1 ENHRY, CDR2 SYGVKD. After removal of 6 bases from V and 8 bases from J, the junction contained 10 bases not matched to a gene. The CDR3 DNA reads as TGTGCCATCAGGAGACAGGGGGCGTTTGTCCATGAGCAGTTCTTC. The encoded protein is CAIRRQGAFVHEQFF.

This clone was seen only a few times. The CDR3 bases are TGTGCCAGCAGCCTGATGGGGGGGGCAAAGAATTCACCCCTCCACTTT. Translated, it gives CASSLMGGAKNSPLHF. The V call is TRBV6-6, the J call TRBJ1-6; D perhaps matches TRBD1 (6 bases). Germline CDR1 reads MNHNY; CDR2 reads SVGAGI (reference sequence). This CDR3 has 16 amino acids. Trimming left V 6 bases short and J 7 bases short, with 19 bases between.

In its sample, this clone was seen once. V and J are TRBV19 and TRBJ1-4; 10 bases agree with TRBD1. The CDR3 is 17 amino acids. Per germline, CDR1 LNHDA and CDR2 SQIVND (reference sequence). The V segment lost 8 bases and the J segment 0 bases; nucleotides outside the gene matches: 9. The CDR3 bases are TGTGCCAGTCGCCGGGACAGGGGACCTGCAACTAATGAAAAACTGTTTTTT. It is translated as CASRRDRGPATNEKLFF. The full variable domain, completed using reference TRBV19 and TRBJ1-4, is DGGITQSPKYLFRKEGQNVTLSCEQNLNHDAMYWYRQDPGQGLRLIYYSQIVNDFQKGDIAEGYSVSREKKESFPLTVTSAQKNPTAFYLCASRRDRGPATNEKLFFGSGTQLSVL.

This clone is a singleton in its sample. This sequence joins TRBV6-1 and TRBJ2-7; 9 nucleotides line up with TRBD1. The trim removed 2 bases at V and 2 bases at J, leaving 4 bases unmatched. The CDR3 length is 15 residues. Germline assignment: CDR1 MNHNS and CDR2 SASEGT. The CDR3 loop is CASSEYGTGPYEQYF. The CDR3, as DNA: TGTGCCAGCAGTGAATATGGGACAGGGCCCTACGAGCAGTACTTC.

This chain joins TRBV19 and TRBJ2-7; D might be TRBD1 (7 bases). Germline V gene data show CDR1 as LNHDA and CDR2 as SQIVND (reference sequence). This CDR3 is built from 14 residues. V was shortened by 7 bases and J by 5 bases, with 18 bases between the two germline ends. The CDR3 reads CASTPRDREDEQYF. The CDR3 DNA is TGTGCCAGTACCCCGAGAGACAGGGAGGACGAGCAGTACTTC. The full variable domain, in which reference TRBV19 and TRBJ2-7 provide the parts outside the CDR3, is DGGITQSPKYLFRKEGQNVTLSCEQNLNHDAMYWYRQDPGQGLRLIYYSQIVNDFQKGDIAEGYSVSREKKESFPLTVTSAQKNPTAFYLCASTPRDREDEQYFGPGTRLTVT.

The chain has TRBV6-6 and TRBJ1-4; 8 nucleotides agree with TRBD1. This CDR3 region has 14 residues. The V segment lost 10 bases and the J segment 4 bases; nucleotides outside the gene matches: 8. Looked up from germline, CDR1 is MNHNY and CDR2 is SVGAGI (reference sequence). CDR3 in amino acids: CATGGKGGNEKLFF. For the CDR3, the DNA is TGTGCCACAGGGGGCAAAGGGGGTAATGAAAAACTGTTTTTT.

V usage is TRBV15 and J usage is TRBJ2-3; D possibly corresponds to TRBD2 (5 bases). Deletions cut 4 bases from V and 2 bases from J, with 7 bases between. Germline V CDR1 and CDR2: LNHNV, YYDKDF (reference sequence). The CDR3 length is 13 residues. Written as DNA, the CDR3 is TGTGCCACCAGCATGCGGGCCACAGATACGCAGTATTTT. Protein product: CATSMRATDTQYF.

This chain uses TRBV9 with TRBJ2-5, with 8 bases lining up with TRBD2. The germline CDR1 and CDR2 sequences are SGDLS and YYNGEE. V was pared by 4 bases and J by 4 bases, with 6 bases of the junction left unmatched. There are 14 residues in the CDR3. The CDR3 spells CASSPGGAGETQYF. The CDR3 DNA sequence: TGTGCCAGCAGCCCCGGGGGGGCCGGAGAGACCCAGTACTTC.

The rearrangement joins TRBV27 to TRBJ2-1; 7 positions agree with TRBD2. CDR3 size: 15 residues. With V trimmed by 6 bases and J by 1 base, 6 bases remained unmatched. Germline loops: CDR1 MNHEY, CDR2 SMNVEV (reference sequence). CDR3 nucleotides: TGTGCCAGCAGCAGACCGGGACTATCCTACAATGAGCAGTTCTTC. It specifies CASSRPGLSYNEQFF.

This clone was picked up a small number of times. The chain combines TRBV5-1 with TRBJ1-1; TRBD1 matches 8 bases. J was trimmed by 11 bases and V by 4 bases; bases with no gene match: 7. The germline gives CDR1 SGHRS, CDR2 YFSETQ. This CDR3 spans 12 amino acids. The CDR3 region is CASSPTGVLAFF. DNA of the CDR3: TGCGCCAGCAGCCCGACAGGGGTGCTTGCTTTCTTT.

The chain recombines TRBV6-6 with TRBJ1-4, with D possibly matching TRBD1 (5 bases). The germline CDR1 and CDR2 sequences are MNHNY and SVGAGI (reference sequence). V lost 6 bases, J lost 0 bases, and 11 bases lay in between. The CDR3 totals 15 residues. As DNA, the CDR3 is TGTGCCAGCAGCCTCAGACAGTCAACTAATGAAAAACTGTTTTTT. Translated, it gives CASSLRQSTNEKLFF.

The chain combines TRBV3-1 (or the pseudogene TRBV3-2) with TRBJ2-7, with 9 nucleotides matching TRBD1. Germline V gives CDR1 LGHDT, CDR2 YNNKEL (reference sequence). Trimming at V came to 4 bases and at J to 5 bases, leaving 9 bases not matched to a gene. The CDR3 has 15 amino acids. The CDR3 DNA reads as TGTGCCAGCAGCCTAGGGGGACAGGGTAACGACGAGCAGTACTTC. The encoded protein is CASSLGGQGNDEQYF.

V usage is TRBV5-4 and J usage is TRBJ2-2; a possible D gene is TRBD2 (6 bases). Germline V gene data show CDR1 as SGHNT and CDR2 as YYREEE (reference sequence). The CDR3 covers 15 residues. With 4 bases removed from V and 3 bases from J, the gap between germline ends came to 13 bases. CDR3 amino acids: CASSRAVADTGELFF. In DNA, the CDR3 is TGTGCCAGCAGCCGGGCAGTAGCGGACACCGGGGAGCTGTTTTTT.

V is TRBV7-2 and J is TRBJ2-3, with D perhaps matching TRBD1 (6 bases). Per germline, CDR1 SGHTA and CDR2 FQGNSA. The CDR3 spans 14 residues. Trimming removed 6 bases at V and 8 bases at J, with 18 bases between. The CDR3 is CASRADSRAGTQYF. The CDR3 DNA sequence: TGTGCCAGCAGGGCGGACAGCCGGGCCGGTACGCAGTATTTT.

Concerning this clone itself: One end of the junction does not line up with germline, which may come from a read error. The V and J genes are TRBV27 and TRBJ2-1, with a weak D call TRBD2 (6 bases). This CDR3 region has 16 residues. The germline V gene encodes CDR1 MNHEY and CDR2 SMNVEV (reference sequence). The CDR3 sequence: CASSLWAPPMAGTQIF. The CDR3 DNA reads as TGTGCCAGCAGTTTATGGGCCCCCCCTATGGCGGGGACCCAAATCTTC.

The V and J genes are TRBV27 and TRBJ1-5; a weak D match, TRBD1 (6 bases). The CDR3 consists of 14 residues. V was trimmed by 3 bases and J by 4 bases, leaving 10 bases between them. The V gene's germline CDR1 is MNHEY and CDR2 SMNVEV (reference sequence). The CDR3 is CASSFGQSNQPQHF. The DNA for the CDR3 is TGTGCCAGCAGTTTTGGACAGAGTAATCAGCCCCAGCATTTT.

The J gene is TRBJ2-5, the V gene TRBV7-9; the match to TRBD1 covers 8 bases. V was pared by 6 bases and J by 5 bases, with 17 bases of the junction left unmatched. This CDR3 is built from 17 residues. Germline CDR1 is SEHNR and CDR2 is FQNEAQ (reference sequence). DNA of the CDR3: TGTGCCAGCAGTCCTCGATCCGGGACAGGATGGAGCGAGACCCAGTACTTC. Protein: CASSPRSGTGWSETQYF.

The rearrangement links TRBV7-2 to TRBJ2-2; 8 positions agree with TRBD1. CDR3 length equals 16 residues. The trim removed 5 bases at V and 0 bases at J, leaving 5 bases unmatched. CDR1 is SGHTA, CDR2 FQGNSA, per germline. The CDR3 region is CASSINRGTNTGELFF. The CDR3 DNA reads TGTGCCAGCAGCATTAACAGGGGGACGAACACCGGGGAGCTGTTTTTT.

This clone showed up just once. The rearrangement uses TRBV9 and TRBJ1-2; no clear D gene. V lost 0 bases and J 1 base, leaving 4 bases between the germline ends. CDR1 and CDR2 from the germline V gene are SGDLS and YYNGEE. The CDR3 contains 13 residues. CDR3: CASSVDSNYGYTF. The CDR3 DNA reads as TGTGCCAGCAGCGTAGACAGTAACTATGGCTACACCTTC.

The chain recombines TRBV5-1 with TRBJ2-1; D is perhaps TRBD2 (7 bases). V shed 4 bases and J shed 9 bases, with 20 bases lying between them. The V gene's germline CDR1 is SGHRS and CDR2 YFSETQ. The CDR3 is 15 residues long. The CDR3 nucleotides read TGCGCCAGCAGCCCGCGAGGGGGAGGGGAAAGTGAGCAGTTCTTC. Its translation: CASSPRGGGESEQFF.

The sample holds one count of this clone. The rearrangement joins TRBV13 to TRBJ2-4; 15 bases map to TRBD2. The CDR3 runs to 18 residues. The V segment lost 6 bases and the J segment 0 bases; nucleotides outside the gene matches: 6. Germline V gene data show CDR1 as PRHDT and CDR2 as FYEKMQ (reference sequence). CDR3 region: CASSLGLAGGLAKNIQYF. The CDR3, as DNA: TGTGCCAGCAGTTTGGGACTAGCGGGGGGCCTAGCCAAAAACATTCAGTACTTC.

The CDR3 loop is CASSQRTGGAPGGYTF. The CDR3 DNA reads as TGTGCCAGCAGCCAACGGACAGGGGGCGCGCCGGGCGGCTACACCTTC. The V gene is TRBV3-1 (or the pseudogene TRBV3-2), the J gene TRBJ1-2, with 11 bases fitting TRBD1. V lost 2 bases and J lost 8; bases outside the gene matches: 10. This CDR3 has 16 residues. Germline CDR1 reads LGHDT; CDR2 reads YNNKEL (reference sequence).

The chain recombines TRBV21-1 with TRBJ2-1; the DNA was not used to check the table's D call, TRBD2. TRBV21-1 is recorded as a pseudogene. This CDR3 region has 16 residues. The CDR3 loop reads CASSKASSGVYNEQFF. The CDR3 DNA is TGTGCCAGCAGCAAAGCAAGTAGCGGGGTTTACAATGAGCAGTTCTTC.

This clone was seen a single time. CDR3 sequence: CASSIRGYGQPQHF. As DNA, the CDR3 is TGTGCCAGTAGTATAAGGGGGTACGGGCAGCCCCAGCATTTT. The rearrangement joins TRBV19 to TRBJ1-5, with D perhaps matching TRBD1 (6 bases). Trimming pared 2 bases from V and 7 bases from J, leaving 12 bases between. CDR1 is LNHDA, CDR2 SQIVND, per germline (reference sequence). CDR3 size: 14 residues.

This clone was recorded once. The chain links TRBV4-1 to TRBJ2-5, with TRBD1 matching over 7 bases. CDR3 length: 15 residues. Losses at the gene ends were 0 bases for V and 4 bases for J; bases not matched to a gene: 5. Germline CDR1 is MGHRA and CDR2 is YSYEKL. Here the CDR3 DNA reads TGCGCCAGCAGCCAAGAAAGGGGGCCCGGAGAGACCCAGTACTTC. It encodes CASSQERGPGETQYF.

This sequence joins TRBV10-2 and TRBJ1-2; 7 bases agree with TRBD1. The V gene end was trimmed by 4 bases and the J gene end by 7 bases; junction bases not matched to a gene: 3. The CDR3 extends over 12 amino acids. From germline, CDR1 is WSHSY and CDR2 SAAADI. CDR3 sequence: CASSGQGSGYTF. CDR3 coding DNA: TGCGCCAGCAGTGGACAGGGATCTGGCTACACCTTC.

The rearrangement joins TRBV27 to TRBJ1-2; D is perhaps TRBD1 (5 bases). V lost 4 bases to trimming and J lost 2 bases, with 14 bases between them. The germline V gene has CDR1 MNHEY and CDR2 SMNVEV (reference sequence). The CDR3 has 15 residues. This chain's CDR3 is CASSSQLRGNYGYTF. As DNA, the CDR3 is TGTGCCAGCAGTTCCCAGCTTCGGGGGAACTATGGCTACACCTTC.